A selection of T cell receptor beta chains follows, all from one sample in a study of human T cells and chemical hapten exposure. TCRdb recomputed calls from the reads with MiXCR, one row per CDR3 protein. The sample lists around 120,000 distinct CDR3 sequences; approximately 9.3% were seen once. The sequencing sample was made of whole blood. Receptor source: a human donor in good health. Some clones in this sample may be carry-over from other donors' samples. CDR3s include the opening cysteine and the closing phenylalanine or tryptophan. The order of the fields is clone size, V gene, D gene, J gene, CDR3 protein, CDR3 DNA. The D gene is left open where the match is weak. Rows may omit the clone size; those that give it use once, few, many or a size class.

many,TRBV12-3/TRBV12-4,.,TRBJ1-5,CASSFVGGDQPQHF,TGTGCCAGCAGTTTTGTGGGAGGGGATCAGCCCCAGCATTTT
many,TRBV30,.,TRBJ1-5,CAWTPGHLSNQPQHF,TGTGCCTGGACCCCGGGACATCTTAGCAATCAGCCCCAGCATTTT
few,TRBV3-1,.,TRBJ2-2,CASSQARRNTGELFF,TGTGCCAGCAGCCAGGCCCGCAGGAACACCGGGGAGCTGTTTTTT
.,TRBV6-5,TRBD2,TRBJ2-7,CASCRTSGYEQYF,TGTGCCAGCTGCCGGACTAGCGGCTACGAGCAGTACTTC
many,TRBV6-5,.,TRBJ1-6,CASSYDEGSSYNSPLHF,TGTGCCAGCAGTTACGACGAAGGAAGCTCCTATAATTCACCCCTCCACTTT
many,TRBV11-2,.,TRBJ1-2,CASSLDPTPGYGYTF,TGTGCCAGCAGCTTAGATCCCACCCCAGGCTATGGCTACACCTTC
few,TRBV6-2/TRBV6-3,TRBD1,TRBJ2-1,CASSYRQGNEQFF,TGTGCCAGCAGTTACCGACAGGGCAATGAGCAGTTCTTC
many,TRBV20-1,.,TRBJ1-5,CSARESGLSNQPQHF,TGCAGTGCTAGAGAGTCGGGTCTTAGCAATCAGCCCCAGCATTTT
.,TRBV5-1,.,TRBJ2-3,CASSVRGTDTQYF,TGCGCCAGCAGCGTTAGAGGCACAGATACGCAGTATTTT
few,TRBV5-1,TRBD2,TRBJ2-1,CASSFSVGGGPVYNEQFF,TGCGCCAGCAGTTTCTCGGTCGGGGGAGGGCCGGTCTACAATGAGCAGTTCTTC
few,TRBV20-1,TRBD2,TRBJ2-1,CSAPTAAGGFSSYNEQFF,TGCAGTGCCCCTACGGCAGCGGGAGGCTTTAGCTCCTACAATGAGCAGTTCTTC
.,TRBV19,.,TRBJ1-4,CATARGTNEKLFF,TGTGCCACCGCCCGGGGAACTAATGAAAAACTGTTTTTT
few,TRBV12-3/TRBV12-4,.,TRBJ2-5,CASDKGIGETQYF,TGTGCCAGCGATAAGGGTATTGGAGAGACCCAGTACTTC
many,TRBV3-1,.,TRBJ2-5,CASSQRETQYF,TGTGCCAGCAGCCAAAGAGAGACCCAGTACTTC
.,TRBV5-1,TRBD2,TRBJ2-3,CASSFGGLAVRTDTQYF,TGCGCCAGCAGCTTCGGGGGACTAGCGGTGCGCACAGATACGCAGTATTTT
.,TRBV27,TRBD2,TRBJ2-5,CASSPQPTSGEKTQYF,TGTGCCAGCAGTCCCCAACCGACTAGCGGGGAGAAGACCCAGTACTTC
.,TRBV30,.,TRBJ2-1,CAWNRGTEPNEQFF,TGTGCCTGGAATAGGGGGACCGAACCCAATGAGCAGTTCTTC
few,TRBV6-2/TRBV6-3,.,TRBJ2-2,CASSLPGSMGTGELFF,TGTGCCAGCAGTTTACCCGGGAGTATGGGGACCGGGGAGCTGTTTTTT
.,TRBV12-3/TRBV12-4,TRBD1,TRBJ2-1,CASSSTGTGAYNEQFF,TGTGCCAGCAGTTCGACGGGGACAGGTGCGTACAATGAGCAGTTCTTC
few,TRBV19,.,TRBJ1-1,CAGASGEAFF,TGTGCCGGGGCGAGTGGCGAAGCTTTCTTT
few,TRBV20-1,.,TRBJ2-1,CSARDLEWDYNEQFF,TGCAGTGCTAGAGATCTAGAGTGGGACTACAATGAGCAGTTCTTC
.,TRBV5-1,TRBD2,TRBJ2-5,CASSLEGGTLQETQYF,TGCGCCAGCAGCTTGGAGGGAGGGACGCTCCAAGAGACCCAGTACTTC
.,TRBV25-1,TRBD2,TRBJ2-3,CASRGLAGGGRSTDTQYF,TGTGCCAGCCGAGGGCTAGCGGGAGGGGGTAGGAGCACAGATACGCAGTATTTT
many,TRBV11-2,.,TRBJ1-1,CASSFMRSDTEAFF,TGTGCCAGCAGCTTTATGAGGTCCGACACTGAAGCTTTCTTT
many,TRBV6-6,TRBD1,TRBJ2-7,CASTPTTGTGAYEQYF,TGTGCCAGCACCCCTACAACCGGGACAGGGGCCTACGAGCAGTACTTC
few,TRBV15,.,TRBJ1-6,CATSSREGSPLHF,TGTGCCACCAGCAGTAGGGAAGGTTCACCCCTCCACTTT
few,TRBV7-2,TRBD2,TRBJ2-1,CASSSPTSGGSSSYNEQFF,TGTGCCAGCAGCTCCCCGACTAGCGGGGGGTCAAGCTCCTACAATGAGCAGTTCTTC
.,TRBV6-6,TRBD2,TRBJ2-1,CASSYSRGTSGSGNEQFF,TGTGCCAGCAGTTACTCGAGAGGGACTAGCGGGAGTGGTAATGAGCAGTTCTTC
many,TRBV5-1,.,TRBJ2-7,CASSLADSAYEQYF,TGCGCCAGCAGCTTGGCTGACAGTGCCTACGAGCAGTACTTC
few,TRBV5-1,TRBD2,TRBJ2-1,CASTSLAGGDNEQFF,TGCGCCAGCACAAGCCTAGCGGGAGGTGATAATGAGCAGTTCTTC
many,TRBV5-4,.,TRBJ2-7,CASSLEAGGSYEQYF,TGTGCCAGCAGCTTGGAGGCGGGTGGTTCCTACGAGCAGTACTTC
.,TRBV20-1,TRBD1,TRBJ1-4,CSARGAGGTTNEKLFF,TGCAGTGCTAGAGGTGCAGGGGGGACCACTAATGAAAAACTGTTTTTT
many,TRBV6-6,TRBD1,TRBJ1-1,CASSYLNTGGETEAFF,TGTGCCAGCAGTTACCTTAATACAGGGGGCGAGACTGAAGCTTTCTTT
few,TRBV14,.,TRBJ2-7,CASSQERRYEQYF,TGTGCCAGCAGCCAAGAAAGAAGATACGAGCAGTACTTC
many,TRBV6-4,TRBD2,TRBJ2-1,CASSAYSGANNEQFF,TGTGCCAGCAGTGCCTATAGCGGGGCAAACAATGAGCAGTTCTTC
few,TRBV16,TRBD1,TRBJ2-3,CASSRGGTSTDTQYF,TGTGCCAGCAGCCGAGGGGGCACCAGCACAGATACGCAGTATTTT
.,TRBV5-5,.,TRBJ2-3,CASIRRDGILDTQYF,TGTGCCAGCATCCGCCGGGACGGTATCCTCGATACGCAGTATTTT
.,TRBV4-1,.,TRBJ1-6,CASSQDPDSPLHF,TGCGCCAGCAGCCAAGATCCGGATTCACCCCTCCACTTT
.,TRBV6-6,TRBD2,TRBJ2-1,CASIGGGSGLANNEQFF,TGTGCCAGCATCGGGGGGGGTTCGGGACTAGCGAACAATGAGCAGTTCTTC
many,TRBV20-1,.,TRBJ1-2,CSARDFGAAREYYGYTF,TGCAGTGCTAGAGATTTCGGGGCCGCCAGGGAATACTATGGCTACACCTTC
few,TRBV20-1,TRBD1,TRBJ2-7,CSARDPDRGEFGEQYF,TGCAGTGCTAGAGATCCAGACAGGGGGGAATTCGGCGAGCAGTACTTC
.,TRBV7-9,.,TRBJ2-3,CASSYDRTDTQYF,TGTGCCAGCAGCTATGATCGCACAGATACGCAGTATTTT
.,TRBV12-3/TRBV12-4,TRBD1,TRBJ1-5,CASSTTGEMAQHF,TGTGCCAGTTCGACCACAGGGGAGATGGCACAGCATTTT
many,TRBV18,.,TRBJ1-1,CASSPSVTEAFF,TGTGCCAGCTCACCATCGGTGACTGAAGCTTTCTTT
many,TRBV4-2,TRBD1,TRBJ1-3,CASSPGQGDTIYF,TGTGCCAGCAGCCCAGGACAGGGGGACACCATATATTTT
few,TRBV11-3,TRBD2,TRBJ2-7,CASSTGTSGIDEQYF,TGTGCCAGCAGCACCGGGACTAGCGGGATCGACGAGCAGTACTTC
many,TRBV7-9,.,TRBJ2-7,CASSPGHYYEQYF,TGTGCCAGCAGTCCGGGGCATTACTACGAGCAGTACTTC
few,TRBV5-4,TRBD2,TRBJ2-1,CASSYPSSGSRGNEQFF,TGTGCCAGCAGCTACCCAAGTAGCGGGAGTAGAGGGAATGAGCAGTTCTTC
many,TRBV29-1,.,TRBJ1-2,CSVSSTPNHDDYGYTF,TGCAGCGTTAGTTCGACACCAAACCACGACGATTATGGCTACACCTTC
many,TRBV6-2/TRBV6-3,.,TRBJ2-5,CASRQDNTIQETQYF,TGTGCCAGTCGCCAGGATAATACGATCCAAGAGACCCAGTACTTC
few,TRBV27,.,TRBJ2-2,CASSAKGANTGELFF,TGTGCCAGCAGTGCTAAGGGCGCGAACACCGGGGAGCTGTTTTTT
many,TRBV28,TRBD2,TRBJ2-7,CASSSPVPGLAGGPYEQYF,TGTGCCAGCAGTTCGCCGGTCCCGGGACTAGCGGGAGGACCCTACGAGCAGTACTTC